The 16 T cell receptor beta chains listed next were all sequenced from one sample in a study of graft-versus-host responses after intestinal transplantation. The protocol was immunoSEQ multiplex PCR, while the TCRdb copy is restricted to in-frame clones and leaves out a portion. The sample lists around 78,000 clones, more than 75% occurring once. These receptors are not linked to any known antigen. Sequencing was performed on unstimulated CD8+ T cells sorted from spleen or lymph node cells, taken before transplant. These receptor sequences come from a human donor who was the organ donor for an intestinal transplant.

V and J are TRBV11-2 and TRBJ1-1, with 8 nucleotides matching TRBD1. Germline V gene lookup returns CDR1 SGHAT and CDR2 FQNNGV. The CDR3 runs 15 residues. Germline trimming cut 3 bases from V and 3 bases from J; bases unmatched to any gene: 6. This chain's CDR3 is CASSLTGQGYTEAFF. The CDR3, as DNA: TGTGCCAGCAGCTTGACTGGACAGGGATACACTGAAGCTTTCTTT.

The genes are TRBV5-5 and TRBJ2-3; tentatively, D is TRBD2 (6 bases). Trimming stripped 4 bases from V and 6 bases from J, with 18 bases between. Germline CDR1 and CDR2: SGHKS and YYEKEE (reference sequence). CDR3 length: 15 residues. This chain's CDR3 is CASSTGLGWQDTQYF. CDR3 nucleotide sequence: TGTGCCAGCAGCACGGGACTTGGGTGGCAGGATACGCAGTATTTT.

CDR3 sequence: CASSPMWWPGDGYTF. DNA of the CDR3: TGTGCCAGCAGCCCAATGTGGTGGCCGGGGGATGGCTACACCTTC. The chain joins TRBV5-6 to TRBJ1-2; maybe TRBD1 (5 bases). Deletions cut 4 bases from V and 6 bases from J, with 19 bases between. CDR1 is SGHDT, CDR2 YYEEEE, per germline. The CDR3 totals 15 residues.

This chain connects TRBV4-1 to TRBJ1-5, with TRBD1 matching 9 bases. Germline loops: CDR1 MGHRA, CDR2 YSYEKL. After removal of 6 bases from V and 0 bases from J, the junction contained 3 bases not matched to a gene. The CDR3 totals 15 residues. CDR3 sequence reads: CASSGTGYSNQPQHF. The CDR3 region has the DNA TGCGCCAGCAGTGGGACAGGGTATAGCAATCAGCCCCAGCATTTT.

This chain uses TRBV30 with TRBJ2-7, with a weak D call TRBD1 (6 bases). CDR3 length: 13 amino acids. Per germline, CDR1 GTSNPN and CDR2 SVGIG (reference sequence). V was pared by 3 bases and J by 2 bases, with 11 bases between. The CDR3 sequence is CAWRLTGTYEQYF. The CDR3 coding sequence is TGTGCCTGGAGGTTGACAGGAACCTACGAGCAGTACTTC.

The chain employs TRBV6-1 and TRBJ1-1, with unresolved D. Germline V lookup: CDR1 MNHNS, CDR2 SASEGT. This CDR3 is built from 10 residues. The V and J ends lost 8 bases and 3 bases respectively, with 4 bases between them. The CDR3 DNA sequence: TGTGCCAGCCGGGACACTGAAGCTTTCTTT. Translated, it gives CASRDTEAFF.

The chain couples TRBV7-2 to TRBJ2-3, with D perhaps given as TRBD1 or TRBD2 (5 bases each). Germline V gene sequence: CDR1 SGHTA, CDR2 FQGNSA. Trimming shortened V by 5 bases and J by 9 bases, and 18 bases separated the two germline ends. The CDR3 is 14 amino acids. CDR3 amino acids: CASSPRAEGQTQYF. The CDR3 DNA is TGTGCCAGCAGCCCTCGCGCCGAGGGGCAGACGCAGTATTTT.

The chain recombines TRBV7-2 with TRBJ2-2, with D possibly being TRBD2 (6 bases). There are 16 residues in the CDR3. Germline CDR1 reads SGHTA; CDR2 reads FQGNSA. Trimming took off 4 bases at V and 4 bases at J, with 16 bases between the two ends. CDR3 protein: CASSSRRVRGTGELFF. CDR3 bases: TGTGCCAGCAGCTCCCGGAGGGTTCGTGGCACCGGGGAGCTGTTTTTT. The full variable domain, in which reference TRBV7-2 and TRBJ2-2 provide the parts outside the CDR3, is GAGVSQSPSNKVTEKGKDVELRCDPISGHTALYWYRQSLGQGLEFLIYFQGNSAPDKSGLPSDRFSAERTGGSVSTLTIQRTQQEDSAVYLCASSSRRVRGTGELFFGEGSRLTVL.

This rearrangement joins TRBV4-2 to TRBJ2-1; 8 bases agree with TRBD2. Losses at the gene ends were 0 bases for V and 8 bases for J; bases not matched to a gene: 15. The CDR3 loop spans 18 amino acids. Germline V lookup: CDR1 LGHNA, CDR2 YNFKEQ. The CDR3 sequence is CASSQDFYGTRDSYEQFF. The CDR3 DNA reads TGTGCCAGCAGCCAAGATTTCTACGGGACTAGAGACAGTTATGAGCAGTTCTTC.

The gene calls are TRBV28 and TRBJ1-5, with a weak D call TRBD1 (6 bases). Germline assignment: CDR1 MDHEN and CDR2 SYDVKM. The CDR3 sequence is 15 residues long. V gave up 4 bases and J gave up 3 bases, with 13 bases separating them. The chain's CDR3 is CASSYATGLNQPQHF. CDR3 nucleotide sequence: TGTGCCAGCAGTTATGCGACAGGCCTCAATCAGCCCCAGCATTTT.

The count of this clone is one. J is TRBJ2-2 and V is TRBV11-3; D not resolved. Germline lookup yields CDR1 SGHNT and CDR2 YENEEA. The CDR3 is 13 residues long. The V gene lost 4 bases and the J gene lost 6 bases, with 9 bases spanning the gap. DNA of the CDR3: TGTGCCAGCAGCTCTGTCGTCGCCGGGGAGCTGTTTTTT. The encoded protein is CASSSVVAGELFF.

The rearrangement joins TRBV6-4 to TRBJ1-1; D unresolved. CDR1 and CDR2 from the germline V gene are MRHNA and SNTAGT. The ends were cut back, 5 bases at V and 5 bases at J, with 12 bases in the middle. The CDR3 totals 13 residues. The CDR3 DNA reads TGTGCCAGCAGTTCACTTCCGGGTACTGAAGCTTTCTTT. It is translated as CASSSLPGTEAFF.

The chain has TRBV10-3 and TRBJ1-1, with 10 nucleotides matching TRBD1. This CDR3 is 13 amino acids long. With 6 bases clipped from V and 8 bases from J, the junction kept 6 bases outside the gene matches. Germline V lookup: CDR1 ENHRY, CDR2 SYGVKD. In nucleotides, the CDR3 is TGTGCCATCAGAGACAGGGGGCTGAGGGAAGCTTTCTTT. It specifies CAIRDRGLREAFF.

The V gene is TRBV2, the J gene TRBJ1-1, with a tentative D call TRBD1 (6 bases). Germline loops: CDR1 SNHLY, CDR2 FYNNEI. V lost 8 bases and J 1 base, leaving 14 bases between the germline ends. The CDR3 spans 14 residues. The CDR3 is CASPWGPSNTEAFF. The CDR3 coding sequence is TGTGCCAGCCCCTGGGGGCCGTCGAACACTGAAGCTTTCTTT.

This clone appeared once. V gene TRBV9 combines with J gene TRBJ1-1, with D possibly being TRBD1 (6 bases). The CDR3 is made up of 15 amino acids. CDR1 and CDR2 (germline): SGDLS, YYNGEE. V lost 4 bases and J lost 4, with 17 bases in between. The CDR3 coding sequence is TGTGCCAGCAGCCCGTCACAGGGTATTGTCACTGAAGCTTTCTTT. It specifies CASSPSQGIVTEAFF.

The table lists this clone with a count of one. The rearrangement uses TRBV4-1 and TRBJ1-2; D possibly corresponds to TRBD1 (5 bases). Germline CDR1 reads MGHRA; CDR2 reads YSYEKL. V gave up 2 bases and J gave up 5 bases, with 18 bases separating them. This CDR3 contains 16 residues. The CDR3 DNA sequence: TGCGCCAGCAGCCAAACACAGGACATGGGGGTGTATGGCTACACCTTC. Its translation is CASSQTQDMGVYGYTF.